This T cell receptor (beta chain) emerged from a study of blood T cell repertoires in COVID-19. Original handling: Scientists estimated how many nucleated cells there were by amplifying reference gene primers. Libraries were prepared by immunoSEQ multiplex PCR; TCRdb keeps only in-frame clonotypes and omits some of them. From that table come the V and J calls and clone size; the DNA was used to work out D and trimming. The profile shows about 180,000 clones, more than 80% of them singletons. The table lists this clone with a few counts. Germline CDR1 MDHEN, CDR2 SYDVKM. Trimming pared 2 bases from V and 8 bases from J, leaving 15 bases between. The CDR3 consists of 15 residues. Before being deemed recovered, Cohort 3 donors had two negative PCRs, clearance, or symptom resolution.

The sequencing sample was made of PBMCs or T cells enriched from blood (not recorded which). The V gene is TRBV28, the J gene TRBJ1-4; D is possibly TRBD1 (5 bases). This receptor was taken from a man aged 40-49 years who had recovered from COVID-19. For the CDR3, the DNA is TGTGCCAGCAGTTTACCCCGGGGGGGTGTAGAAAAACTGTTTTTT. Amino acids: CASSLPRGGVEKLFF.